The next 8 T cell receptor beta chains were all read from a single sample in a study of T cell responses to AZD1222 COVID-19 vaccine. Profiling relied on immunoSEQ multiplex PCR, and the TCRdb table lists in-frame clones only, not all of them. The sample yields approximately 88,000 clones, roughly nine tenths seen once. The specimen comprised peripheral blood, sampled on day 0 of AZD1222 vaccination. Receptors originate from an adult in good health.

The V gene is TRBV2, the J gene TRBJ2-2; TRBD1 aligns across 7 bases. Per germline, CDR1 SNHLY and CDR2 FYNNEI. This CDR3 has 16 residues. Trimming removed 6 bases from V and 0 bases from J; junction bases left unmatched: 7. CDR3 DNA sequence: TGTGCCAGCAGGCCTACCGGGACAGCGAACACCGGGGAGCTGTTTTTT. Amino acid sequence: CASRPTGTANTGELFF.

The V call is TRBV4-1, the J call TRBJ2-5, with 8 bases lining up with TRBD1. The CDR3 has 14 amino acids. In germline, CDR1 is MGHRA, CDR2 YSYEKL. With V trimmed by 6 bases and J by 0 bases, 3 bases remained unmatched. The CDR3 protein is CASRRTGYQETQYF. The DNA for the CDR3 is TGCGCCAGCAGGCGGACAGGGTACCAAGAGACCCAGTACTTC.

J is TRBJ2-3 and V is TRBV5-1, with no clear D. The CDR3 runs to 13 residues. V dropped 2 bases and J dropped 2 bases, with 6 bases sitting between them. Per germline, CDR1 SGHRS and CDR2 YFSETQ. The CDR3 reads CASSFEFTDTQYF. For the CDR3, the DNA is TGCGCCAGCAGCTTCGAATTCACAGATACGCAGTATTTT.

This clone was found once. CDR3 bases: TGCGCCAGCAGTTTTGGGGGCACAGATACGCAGTATTTT. As protein: CASSFGGTDTQYF. The V call is TRBV5-1, the J call TRBJ2-3; D uncertain. The germline CDR1 and CDR2 sequences are SGHRS and YFSETQ. There are 13 residues in the CDR3. The V gene lost 5 bases and the J gene lost 1 base, with 8 bases spanning the gap.

The rearrangement uses TRBV7-9 and TRBJ1-2, with D unresolved. CDR1 and CDR2 (germline): SEHNR, FQNEAQ (reference sequence). This CDR3 has 12 residues. V was clipped by 7 bases and J by 5 bases, with 11 bases between them. The CDR3 region is CASNASPYGYTF. The CDR3 DNA reads as TGTGCCAGCAACGCCAGTCCGTATGGCTACACCTTC.

The CDR3 DNA reads as TGCGCCAGCAACCCCGGGACTGCAAGCAATGAGCAGTTCTTC. Amino acid sequence: CASNPGTASNEQFF. This sequence joins TRBV10-1 and TRBJ2-1; maybe TRBD2 (6 bases). V was shortened by 7 bases and J by 6 bases, with 16 bases between the two germline ends. The germline V gene has CDR1 WNHNN and CDR2 SYGVQD (reference sequence). The CDR3 covers 14 residues.

The chain joins TRBV18 to TRBJ2-3, with 12 bases lining up with TRBD2. V dropped 4 bases and J dropped 2; count of bases not matched to a gene: 4. This CDR3 region has 16 residues. Germline CDR1 is KGHSH and CDR2 is LQKENI. The CDR3 sequence: CASSLRLAGDTDTQYF. CDR3 sequence (DNA): TGTGCCAGCTCACTTCGACTAGCGGGAGACACAGATACGCAGTATTTT.

The V and J genes are TRBV4-1 and TRBJ2-1; unclear D gene. V shed 3 bases and J shed 5 bases, with 5 bases lying between them. The CDR3 spans 12 residues. Germline V gene sequence: CDR1 MGHRA, CDR2 YSYEKL. CDR3 DNA: TGCGCCAGCAGCCATCTAAACAATGAGCAGTTCTTC. It translates to CASSHLNNEQFF.